A single sample gave rise to the 29 T cell receptor beta chains below, sequenced in a study of response to subunit inactivated influenza vaccine (dated 2018 in TCRdb). Receptor libraries were prepared by RT-PCR. The listed sequencing device is Illumina HiSeq 2500. The public reads were quality trimmed at Q25 with fastp and then assembled into clones with MiXCR by TCRdb, keeping productive beta chains. Rows with a matching CDR3 protein are joined into one entry that keeps the most common DNA and genes. The sample yields about 240,000 distinct CDR3 sequences; about 12% were counted once. Clones ranked in the top ten supply 7.5% to 10% of the sample. This sample comprised non-naive T cells sorted from PBMCs, obtained approximately 15 days before vaccination. The cell subset or site tag for this specimen amounts to: memory T cell fraction. The source is a man aged 45-60 years who received an inactivated influenza vaccine. Donor details come from another sample of the same person, matched by shared clones.

The chain is built from TRBV15 and TRBJ2-1, with 11 nucleotides matching TRBD1. This CDR3 is built from 16 residues. Germline assignment: CDR1 LNHNV and CDR2 YYDKDF (reference sequence). Unmatched junction bases numbered 7, after V lost 0 bases and J lost 9 bases. CDR3 sequence (DNA): TGTGCCACCAGCAGAGATGGGGGACAGGGGGGCTTTGAGCAGTTCTTC. Translation: CATSRDGGQGGFEQFF.

The rearrangement joins TRBV19 to TRBJ2-6, with D possibly TRBD1 on 5 matching bases. This CDR3 is built from 14 residues. Germline CDR1 reads LNHDA; CDR2 reads SQIVND (reference sequence). Between the trimmed V and J ends, which lost 8 bases and 0 bases, there was a span of 8 bases. The CDR3 is CASGGASGANVLTF. The CDR3 DNA is TGTGCCAGTGGTGGGGCCTCTGGGGCCAACGTCCTGACTTTC.

There are a few counts of this clonotype. The CDR3 DNA reads as TGTGCCAGCAGTCCCGCGACACCATATGGCTACACCTTC. It encodes CASSPATPYGYTF. The genes are TRBV6-6 and TRBJ1-2; D is undetermined. The CDR3 is 13 amino acids. V was clipped by 5 bases and J by 5 bases, with 12 bases between them. Germline CDR1 reads MNHNY; CDR2 reads SVGAGI (reference sequence).

The chain is built from TRBV3-1 and TRBJ2-4, with TRBD1 matching 7 bases. CDR1 is LGHDT and CDR2 is YNNKEL in the germline V gene (reference sequence). The CDR3 has 13 amino acids. The V segment lost 4 bases and the J segment 11 bases; nucleotides outside the gene matches: 8. The CDR3 DNA sequence: TGTGCCAGCAGCCCCTTTGAAGGGGGCGTTCAGTACTTC. Its protein is CASSPFEGGVQYF.

V usage is TRBV7-9 and J usage is TRBJ2-2; D unresolved. The V gene lost 8 bases and the J gene lost 2 bases, with 6 bases spanning the gap. The V gene's germline CDR1 is SEHNR and CDR2 FQNEAQ (reference sequence). This CDR3 is built from 12 residues. The DNA of the CDR3 is TGTGCCAGCGGGAAAAACACCGGGGAGCTGTTTTTT. Its protein is CASGKNTGELFF.

The CDR3 DNA reads as TGTGCCAGCAGCTCGTGGGGTGCGAATAATTCACCCCTCCACTTT. Translating gives CASSSWGANNSPLHF. V usage is TRBV4-2 and J usage is TRBJ1-6; D not certain. V shed 5 bases and J shed 5 bases, with 13 bases lying between them. The CDR3 contains 15 residues. Looked up from germline, CDR1 is LGHNA and CDR2 is YNFKEQ.

The chain has TRBV6-2 or TRBV6-3 and TRBJ1-1; D might be TRBD1 (5 bases). V was trimmed by 0 bases and J by 2 bases, leaving 19 bases between them. The germline gives CDR1 MNHEY, CDR2 SVGEGT. The length of the CDR3 is 18 residues. The CDR3 DNA reads as TGTGCCAGCAGTTACTCCTTTACCTCTGGCAGGGTCAACACTGAAGCTTTCTTT. It is translated as CASSYSFTSGRVNTEAFF.

This chain connects TRBV28 to TRBJ2-3; D could derive from TRBD1 or TRBD2 (5 bases each). This CDR3 contains 17 residues. Germline V CDR1 and CDR2: MDHEN, SYDVKM. V lost 4 bases and J lost 2, with 19 bases in between. The DNA for the CDR3 is TGTGCCAGCAGTTCGCTGAGGGGTAGAATTTACACAGATACGCAGTATTTT. This sequence encodes CASSSLRGRIYTDTQYF.

The chain uses TRBV29-1 and TRBJ2-7; D may match TRBD1 or TRBD2 (5 bases each). The ends were cut back, 4 bases at V and 3 bases at J, with 13 bases in the middle. The CDR3 covers 13 residues. The germline V gene has CDR1 SQVTM and CDR2 ANQGSEA. CDR3 residues: CSVVGAAFYEQYF. CDR3 DNA sequence: TGCAGCGTTGTCGGGGCCGCCTTCTACGAGCAGTACTTC.

The V call is TRBV21-1, the J call TRBJ2-4; the table gives TRBD1 as D, unverified against the DNA. TRBV21-1 is deemed a pseudogene. This CDR3 comprises 15 residues. CDR3 DNA sequence: TGTGCCAGCAGCAGGGCCTGTTTAGCCAAAAACATTCAGTACTTC. Amino acid sequence: CASSRACLAKNIQYF.

Ten or more counts support this clonotype. The chain couples TRBV2 to TRBJ2-7, with D unresolved. In germline, CDR1 is SNHLY, CDR2 FYNNEI. The CDR3 is 11 residues long. V shed 3 bases and J shed 4 bases, with 4 bases lying between them. For the CDR3, the DNA is TGTGCCAGCAGTGACTATTACGAGCAGTACTTC. Its protein is CASSDYYEQYF.

In the case of this clonotype: Germline is not matched at one junction end, which may reflect a read error. CDR3 sequence: CASSLESGWYEQFF. The CDR3 nucleotides are TGCGCCAGTAGCTTGGAGTCAGGGTGGTATGAGCAGTTCTTC. V usage is TRBV5-1 and J usage is TRBJ2-1; TRBD1 is a possible D gene (5 bases). This CDR3 is built from 14 residues. Germline-derived CDR1 and CDR2 are SGHRS and YFSETQ. Combining the CDR3 with reference TRBV5-1 and TRBJ2-1 gives the whole variable domain KAGVTQTPRYLIKTRGQQVTLSCSPISGHRSVSWYQQTPGQGLQFLFEYFSETQRNKGNFPGRFSGRQFSNSRSEMNVSTLELGDSALYLCASSLESGWYEQFFGPGTRLTVL.

This clonotype appeared a few times. The V call is TRBV4-3, the J call TRBJ2-3; TRBD2 agrees at 11 bases. The CDR3 totals 16 residues. The V gene end was trimmed by 2 bases and the J gene end by 3 bases; junction bases not matched to a gene: 4. Per the germline V gene, CDR1 is LGHNA and CDR2 is YSLEER. The CDR3 is CASSQWTSGLTDTQYF. DNA of the CDR3: TGCGCCAGCAGCCAATGGACTAGCGGGTTAACAGATACGCAGTATTTT.

This clonotype was found a few times. The genes are TRBV27 and TRBJ2-7, with D unclear. The CDR3 consists of 17 residues. V lost 1 base to trimming and J lost 0 bases, with 16 bases between them. The germline CDR1 and CDR2 sequences are MNHEY and SMNVEV (reference sequence). This chain's CDR3 is CASSLYGPQLGSYEQYF. For the CDR3, the DNA is TGTGCCAGCAGTTTATACGGGCCGCAACTCGGCTCCTACGAGCAGTACTTC.

The chain links TRBV13 to TRBJ1-5; D perhaps matches TRBD1 (6 bases). The CDR3 extends over 14 amino acids. The germline V gene encodes CDR1 PRHDT and CDR2 FYEKMQ (reference sequence). Trimming took 5 bases from V and 4 from J, leaving 12 bases between them. CDR3 sequence: CASSTRQANQPQHF. The DNA for the CDR3 is TGTGCCAGCAGCACACGACAGGCTAATCAGCCCCAGCATTTT.

The sample holds a few counts of this clonotype. The gene calls are TRBV4-1 and TRBJ1-2; D is ambiguous. CDR1 and CDR2 from the germline V gene are MGHRA and YSYEKL. Trimming left V 0 bases short and J 2 bases short, with 10 bases between. This CDR3 contains 15 residues. The CDR3 DNA reads TGCGCCAGCAGCCAAGAAGGCACCTTAAACTATGGCTACACCTTC. Its protein is CASSQEGTLNYGYTF.

This clonotype was seen repeatedly, ten times or more. J is TRBJ2-7 and V is TRBV9; TRBD2 is a possible D gene (6 bases). Trimming removed 4 bases at V and 1 base at J, with 12 bases between. The CDR3 spans 14 residues. The V gene's germline CDR1 is SGDLS and CDR2 YYNGEE. CDR3 bases: TGTGCCAGCAGCCCCGGGACTGAATCCTACGAGCAGTACTTC. Its translation is CASSPGTESYEQYF. The full variable domain, in which reference TRBV9 and TRBJ2-7 provide the parts outside the CDR3, is DSGVTQTPKHLITATGQRVTLRCSPRSGDLSVYWYQQSLDQGLQFLIQYYNGEERAKGNILERFSAQQFPDLHSELNLSSLELGDSALYFCASSPGTESYEQYFGPGTRLTVT.

V usage is TRBV11-1 and J usage is TRBJ2-3; TRBD1 aligns across 10 bases. Looked up from germline, CDR1 is SGHAT and CDR2 is FQDESV (reference sequence). The CDR3 is 15 amino acids. V was pared by 5 bases and J by 6 bases, with 8 bases of the junction left unmatched. CDR3 DNA sequence: TGTGCCAGCAGCACCATCGACAGGGGGCTGGATACGCAGTATTTT. Translation: CASSTIDRGLDTQYF.

The gene calls are TRBV5-1 and TRBJ2-5; D is possibly TRBD2 (7 bases). Trimming removed 5 bases from V and 5 bases from J, with 13 bases in between. The germline gives CDR1 SGHRS, CDR2 YFSETQ. The CDR3 spans 13 residues. CDR3 bases: TGCGCCAGCAGGGGTGGGGGGGCTGAGACCCAGTACTTC. This sequence encodes CASRGGGAETQYF.

This clonotype was recorded a few times. In DNA, the CDR3 is TGTGCCAGTAGTCCCGGGACAGGGCACAATCAGCCCCAGCATTTT. This sequence encodes CASSPGTGHNQPQHF. The chain joins TRBV19 to TRBJ1-5; TRBD1 matches 9 bases. Losses at the gene ends were 5 bases for V and 3 bases for J; bases not matched to a gene: 5. The CDR3 totals 15 residues. Germline V gene data show CDR1 as LNHDA and CDR2 as SQIVND (reference sequence). The full variable domain, with the rest looked up from reference TRBV19 and TRBJ1-5, is DGGITQSPKYLFRKEGQNVTLSCEQNLNHDAMYWYRQDPGQGLRLIYYSQIVNDFQKGDIAEGYSVSREKKESFPLTVTSAQKNPTAFYLCASSPGTGHNQPQHFGDGTRLSIL.

This chain uses TRBV18 with TRBJ1-1; D call uncertain. Germline V lookup: CDR1 KGHSH, CDR2 LQKENI. The CDR3 is 16 residues long. Trimming left V 1 base short and J 8 bases short, with 20 bases between. The CDR3 DNA follows: TGTGCCAGCTCACCACAAATCTTGGCCGTAGGTTTCGAAGCTTTCTTT. Its protein product is CASSPQILAVGFEAFF.

This chain joins TRBV24-1 and TRBJ2-3, with TRBD2 as a possible D gene (5 bases). V lost 7 bases and J lost 0, with 10 bases in between. The CDR3 contains 14 residues. Germline V gene lookup returns CDR1 KGHDR and CDR2 SFDVKD. The CDR3 spells CATRSGSSTDTQYF. CDR3 nucleotide sequence: TGTGCCACCAGGTCGGGGAGCAGCACAGATACGCAGTATTTT.

This clonotype has only a few counts. The CDR3 region has the DNA TGTGCCAGCAGCTTAGTTCGGGGACAGGGGGCTGGTGGCTACACCTTC. As protein: CASSLVRGQGAGGYTF. The V gene is TRBV7-2, the J gene TRBJ1-2; 12 positions match TRBD1. From germline, CDR1 is SGHTA and CDR2 FQGNSA. The CDR3 length is 16 residues. V lost 1 base, J lost 7 bases, and 7 bases stayed unmatched. Complete variable domain (other parts from reference TRBV7-2 and TRBJ1-2): GAGVSQSPSNKVTEKGKDVELRCDPISGHTALYWYRQSLGQGLEFLIYFQGNSAPDKSGLPSDRFSAERTGGSVSTLTIQRTQQEDSAVYLCASSLVRGQGAGGYTFGSGTRLTVV.

This clonotype was recorded a few times. The chain joins TRBV9 to TRBJ1-2, with TRBD1 matching 7 bases. Per germline, CDR1 SGDLS and CDR2 YYNGEE. V was clipped by 0 bases and J by 1 base; unmatched bases: 6. The CDR3 runs to 16 residues. The CDR3 loop reads CASSVGAGGRNYGYTF. The CDR3 DNA reads TGTGCCAGCAGCGTAGGGGCAGGGGGTCGTAACTATGGCTACACCTTC.

In this sample, this clonotype turned up a few times. The CDR3 bases are TGTGCCAGCAGTCCCGGGACACATAAAAACATTCAGTACTTC. Translating it yields CASSPGTHKNIQYF. V and J are TRBV6-1 and TRBJ2-4, with D perhaps TRBD1 (6 bases). CDR3 length: 14 residues. Germline CDR1 is MNHNS and CDR2 is SASEGT. V gave up 5 bases and J gave up 4 bases, with 12 bases separating them.

This clonotype was detected only a few times. The chain employs TRBV4-2 and TRBJ2-7, with 7 bases matching TRBD1. V shed 1 base and J 0 bases; nucleotides not matched to a gene: 6. The germline gives CDR1 LGHNA, CDR2 YNFKEQ. The CDR3 covers 16 residues. CDR3 sequence: CASSQARTGVSYEQYF. The CDR3 DNA follows: TGTGCCAGCAGCCAAGCCCGTACAGGGGTCTCCTACGAGCAGTACTTC.

The table lists this clonotype with many counts. The rearrangement links TRBV12-3 or TRBV12-4 to TRBJ1-5, with D possibly TRBD1 on 5 matching bases. V gave up 6 bases and J gave up 7 bases, with 10 bases separating them. The CDR3 runs to 12 residues. The chain's CDR3 is CASRSTVQPQHF. CDR3 DNA: TGTGCCAGCAGATCGACAGTCCAGCCCCAGCATTTT.

In this sample, this clonotype turned up many times. The V gene is TRBV20-1, the J gene TRBJ2-1, with a possible D match to TRBD1 (6 bases). The germline CDR1 and CDR2 sequences are DFQATT and SNEGSKA (reference sequence). The CDR3 loop spans 12 amino acids. Trimming cost V 2 bases and J 8 bases, with 10 bases left between them. The CDR3 protein is CSARPGQHEQFF. In DNA form, the CDR3 reads TGCAGTGCTAGACCGGGACAACATGAGCAGTTCTTC.

This clonotype was recorded many times. This chain joins TRBV7-9 and TRBJ2-1; TRBD2 aligns across 8 bases. Trimming took 3 bases from V and 4 from J; bases not matched to a gene: 5. Germline V gives CDR1 SEHNR, CDR2 FQNEAQ (reference sequence). CDR3 length: 15 residues. CDR3 DNA sequence: TGTGCCAGCAGCTTCGGGAGGGCAGCTTACAATGAGCAGTTCTTC. It is translated as CASSFGRAAYNEQFF. Full variable domain (missing parts from reference TRBV7-9 and TRBJ2-1): DTGVSQNPRHKITKRGQNVTFRCDPISEHNRLYWYRQTLGQGPEFLTYFQNEAQLEKSRLLSDRFSAERPKGSFSTLEIQRTEQGDSAMYLCASSFGRAAYNEQFFGPGTRLTVL.